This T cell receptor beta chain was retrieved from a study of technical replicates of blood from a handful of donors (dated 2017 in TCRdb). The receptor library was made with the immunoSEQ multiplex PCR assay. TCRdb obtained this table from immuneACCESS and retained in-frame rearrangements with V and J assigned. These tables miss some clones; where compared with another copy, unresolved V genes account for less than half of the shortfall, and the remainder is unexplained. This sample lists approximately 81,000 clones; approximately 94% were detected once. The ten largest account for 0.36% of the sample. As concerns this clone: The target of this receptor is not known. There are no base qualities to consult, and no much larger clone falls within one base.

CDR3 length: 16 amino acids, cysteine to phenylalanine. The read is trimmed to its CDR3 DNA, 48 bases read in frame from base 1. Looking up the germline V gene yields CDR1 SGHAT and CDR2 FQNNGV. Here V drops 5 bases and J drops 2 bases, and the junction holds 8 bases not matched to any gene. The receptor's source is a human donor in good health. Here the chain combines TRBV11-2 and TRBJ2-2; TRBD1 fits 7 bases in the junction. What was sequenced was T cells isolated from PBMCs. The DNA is TGTGCCAGCAGCCACCGGGACAGAGACAACACCGGGGAGCTGTTTTTT. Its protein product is CASSHRDRDNTGELFF.